Listed below are T cell receptor beta chains from one sample, sequenced in a study of Ad26.COV2.S vaccination and SARS-CoV-2 variants. Profiling relied on immunoSEQ multiplex PCR, and the TCRdb table lists in-frame clones only, not all of them. Of about 280,000 clones listed, more than 75% are singletons. This specimen consisted of peripheral blood, obtained in a trial of Ad26.COV2.S vaccine versus placebo. These receptor sequences come from a person aged 18-65 years who received the Ad26.COV2.S COVID-19 vaccine or a placebo. CDR3s include the opening cysteine and the closing phenylalanine or tryptophan. The D gene is left open where the match is weak. Size values are once, few and many counts, or a class for expanded clones, and some rows have none.

D: NA; J: TRBJ2-5; size: once; V: TRBV9; DNA: TGTGCCAGCAGCGTATCTAACAGTCAAGAGACCCAGTACTTC; CDR3: CASSVSNSQETQYF
D: NA; J: TRBJ2-5; size: NA; V: TRBV5-6; DNA: TGTGCCAGCAGCTTGCGCCTAGTGGGGGAGACCCAGTACTTC; CDR3: CASSLRLVGETQYF
D: NA; J: TRBJ1-5; size: NA; V: TRBV6-5; DNA: TGTGCCAGCAGTTACCAGCGTGATCAGCCCCAGCATTTT; CDR3: CASSYQRDQPQHF
D: TRBD2; J: TRBJ2-5; size: NA; V: TRBV7-8; DNA: TGTGCCAGCAGCCCCCGGACTAGCGGGGGTGAGACCCAGTACTTC; CDR3: CASSPRTSGGETQYF
D: TRBD2; J: TRBJ2-2; size: few; V: TRBV27; DNA: TGTGCCAGCAGTCCCCGGGGGGTGAGCACCGGGGAGCTGTTTTTT; CDR3: CASSPRGVSTGELFF
D: NA; J: TRBJ2-7; size: few; V: TRBV7-9; DNA: TGTGCCAGCAGCTTAGTTGGGGGGCCGGACGAGCAGTACTTC; CDR3: CASSLVGGPDEQYF
D: TRBD1; J: TRBJ1-2; size: NA; V: TRBV7-9; DNA: TGTGCCAGCAGCGGACAGGGTAACTATGGCTACACCTTC; CDR3: CASSGQGNYGYTF
D: TRBD1; J: TRBJ1-4; size: NA; V: TRBV14; DNA: TGTGCCAGCAGCCAAGGGAGGGGGCGAGAAAAACTGTTTTTT; CDR3: CASSQGRGREKLFF
D: TRBD1; J: TRBJ2-1; size: NA; V: TRBV5-4; DNA: TGTGCCAGCAGAATCGCCGGGACAGGCGAAAATGAGCAGTTCTTC; CDR3: CASRIAGTGENEQFF
D: TRBD1; J: TRBJ1-2; size: once; V: TRBV29-1; DNA: TGCAGCGCCGGGACAGGGGGCGTCGGCTACACCTTC; CDR3: CSAGTGGVGYTF
D: TRBD2; J: TRBJ2-7; size: NA; V: TRBV28; DNA: TGTGCCAGCAGTTCGGCGGGGGGGCCAGTCGAGCAGTACTTC; CDR3: CASSSAGGPVEQYF
D: TRBD2; J: TRBJ2-2; size: few; V: TRBV24-1; DNA: TGTGCCACCAGTGATCGGAGGGTAGCGGGAGCCAACACCGGGGAGCTGTTTTTT; CDR3: CATSDRRVAGANTGELFF
D: TRBD1; J: TRBJ2-1; size: NA; V: TRBV24-1; DNA: TGTGCCACCAGTGACTCCCGGGACAGGGTAAGGGATGAGCAGTTCTTC; CDR3: CATSDSRDRVRDEQFF
D: NA; J: TRBJ2-7; size: NA; V: TRBV18; DNA: TGTGCCAGCTCGCTCCGGCCGAACTACGAGCAGTACTTC; CDR3: CASSLRPNYEQYF
D: TRBD2; J: TRBJ2-3; size: NA; V: TRBV7-3; DNA: TGTGCCAGCAGCTTGAACTCCGGGGGGGCCTGGAGAAATACGCAGTATTTT; CDR3: CASSLNSGGAWRNTQYF
D: NA; J: TRBJ2-7; size: NA; V: TRBV11-3; DNA: TGTGCCAGCAGCTTGGGTGGACAGTACGAGCAGTACTTC; CDR3: CASSLGGQYEQYF
D: NA; J: TRBJ1-2; size: NA; V: TRBV5-1; DNA: TGCGCCAGCAGCTTGGATCATCCGGAGGGCTACACCTTC; CDR3: CASSLDHPEGYTF
D: NA; J: TRBJ2-5; size: NA; V: TRBV7-2; DNA: TGTGCCAGCAGTCGATACGGAGAGACCCAGTACTTC; CDR3: CASSRYGETQYF